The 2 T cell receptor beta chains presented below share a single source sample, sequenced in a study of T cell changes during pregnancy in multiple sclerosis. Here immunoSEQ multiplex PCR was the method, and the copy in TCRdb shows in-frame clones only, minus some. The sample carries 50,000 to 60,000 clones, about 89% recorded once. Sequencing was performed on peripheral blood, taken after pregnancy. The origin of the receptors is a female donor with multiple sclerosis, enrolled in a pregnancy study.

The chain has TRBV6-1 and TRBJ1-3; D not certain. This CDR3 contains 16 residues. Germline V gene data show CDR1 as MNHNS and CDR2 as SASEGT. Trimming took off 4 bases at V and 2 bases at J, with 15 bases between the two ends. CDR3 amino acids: CASSGLPGSAGNTIYF. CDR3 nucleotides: TGTGCCAGCAGTGGTCTACCTGGGAGCGCTGGAAACACCATATATTTT.

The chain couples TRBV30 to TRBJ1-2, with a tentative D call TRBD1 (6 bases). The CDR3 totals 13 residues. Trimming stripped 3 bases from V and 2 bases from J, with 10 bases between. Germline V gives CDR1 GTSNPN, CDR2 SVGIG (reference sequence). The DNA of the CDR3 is TGTGCCTGGAGAGGACAGAGGAACTATGGCTACACCTTC. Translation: CAWRGQRNYGYTF.